These 23 T cell receptor beta chains share one sample of origin, sequenced in a study of T cell responses to AZD1222 COVID-19 vaccine listed by TCRdb under 2021. The meaning of the sample's time point label: baseline before first vaccination. The library was prepared using the immunoSEQ multiplex PCR assay. Drawn from immuneACCESS, this table holds only the in-frame rearrangements with V and J called that TCRdb kept. Clones are partly lost; checked studies trace under half to an unresolved V gene and leave the rest unexplained. This sample has approximately 190,000 clones in its table, and 85% to 95% of those were observed once. Jointly, the top ten make up 7% to 9.5% of the sample. This specimen was peripheral blood, taken on day 0 of AZD1222 vaccination. These receptors all stem from an adult in good health.

The J gene is TRBJ2-7, the V gene TRBV6-5; no clear D gene. This CDR3 is 13 amino acids long. Germline-derived CDR1 and CDR2 are MNHEY and SVGAGI. V was trimmed by 6 bases and J by 1 base, leaving 10 bases between them. CDR3 sequence (DNA): TGTGCCAGCAGGAAGACCGTATCCTACGAGCAGTACTTC. The encoded protein is CASRKTVSYEQYF.

This chain connects TRBV10-1 to TRBJ1-4; D is unclear. CDR3 length equals 15 residues. Germline CDR1 is WNHNN and CDR2 is SYGVQD (reference sequence). Between the trimmed V and J ends, which lost 4 bases and 0 bases, there was a span of 9 bases. The CDR3, as DNA: TGCGCCAGCAGTGGAGATAACCCAACTAATGAAAAACTGTTTTTT. Its translation: CASSGDNPTNEKLFF.

The V and J genes are TRBV20-1 and TRBJ2-7, with a tentative D call TRBD1 (5 bases). With 3 bases removed from V and 5 bases from J, the gap between germline ends came to 11 bases. The CDR3 runs 12 residues. Germline V gene sequence: CDR1 DFQATT, CDR2 SNEGSKA (reference sequence). The CDR3 loop is CSASPQGHEQYF. CDR3 sequence (DNA): TGCAGTGCTAGTCCCCAGGGCCACGAGCAGTACTTC.

The CDR3 coding sequence is TGTGCCAGCCCCCTTCCGGACAGGGGTCAAAATGAGCAGTTCTTC. It codes for CASPLPDRGQNEQFF. The chain couples TRBV7-9 to TRBJ2-1; TRBD1 matches 9 bases. The V gene end was trimmed by 8 bases and the J gene end by 7 bases; junction bases not matched to a gene: 12. This CDR3 contains 15 residues. CDR1 is SEHNR and CDR2 is FQNEAQ in the germline V gene (reference sequence).

J is TRBJ1-6 and V is TRBV7-8; 8 positions agree with TRBD1. V shed 1 base, J shed 7 bases, and the junction held 3 bases outside the gene matches. The CDR3 has 15 amino acids. The V gene's germline CDR1 is SGHVS and CDR2 FQNEAQ. The CDR3 DNA reads as TGTGCCAGCAGCTTAGGGCAGGGGGCGAATTCACCCCTCCACTTT. Translation gives CASSLGQGANSPLHF.

This chain uses TRBV7-8 with TRBJ1-2, with D hard to call. Germline values: CDR1 SGHVS, CDR2 FQNEAQ. V was trimmed by 4 bases and J by 4 bases, leaving 10 bases between them. The CDR3 has 13 amino acids. This chain's CDR3 is CASSSDSGYGYTF. The CDR3 nucleotides are TGTGCCAGCAGCTCGGACTCTGGCTATGGCTACACCTTC.

This rearrangement joins TRBV10-2 to TRBJ2-7, with 8 bases identical to TRBD1. This CDR3 is built from 14 residues. Germline CDR1 and CDR2: WSHSY and SAAADI. Trimming removed 4 bases from V and 6 bases from J; junction bases left unmatched: 8. The CDR3 DNA is TGCGCCAGCAGTGTCGGGCAGGGGGCCCTCGAGCAGTACTTC. Translated: CASSVGQGALEQYF.

The chain carries TRBV19 and TRBJ1-5; D is possibly TRBD1 (5 bases). CDR1 and CDR2 (germline): LNHDA, SQIVND (reference sequence). The CDR3 consists of 13 residues. V gave up 7 bases and J gave up 3 bases, with 10 bases separating them. The CDR3 is CASTGDPNQPQHF. DNA of the CDR3: TGTGCCAGTACCGGGGACCCCAATCAGCCCCAGCATTTT.

The chain joins TRBV1 to TRBJ1-5. TRBV1 is tagged as a pseudogene. There are 16 residues in the CDR3. CDR3 sequence (DNA): TGCACCAGCAGCCTTCCCCGGGGCGCCGGGAGTCAGCCCCAGCATTTT. This translates into CTSSLPRGAGSQPQHF.

On this clone: This CDR3 is also generated by other DNA sequences in the sample. The chain is built from TRBV30 and TRBJ2-7; D not resolved. The V gene lost 4 bases and the J gene lost 2 bases, with 6 bases spanning the gap. The germline V gene encodes CDR1 GTSNPN and CDR2 SVGIG (reference sequence). This CDR3 is 11 amino acids long. Written as DNA, the CDR3 is TGTGCCTGGAAACGTACCTACGAGCAGTACTTC. Residues: CAWKRTYEQYF.

The chain carries TRBV5-4 and TRBJ1-2; 7 bases are a match to TRBD1. With V trimmed by 5 bases and J by 0 bases, 4 bases remained unmatched. Germline CDR1 and CDR2: SGHNT and YYREEE (reference sequence). The CDR3 runs 14 residues. The CDR3 DNA follows: TGTGCCAGCAGGAGGGACAGCGCTAACTATGGCTACACCTTC. This codes for CASRRDSANYGYTF.

This clone has just one count. The CDR3, as DNA: TGTGCCAGTAGTATTGCTAGCGGGAGCTCTGGGGAGCAGTACTTC. As protein: CASSIASGSSGEQYF. The chain uses TRBV19 and TRBJ2-7; TRBD2 matches at 10 bases. Looked up from germline, CDR1 is LNHDA and CDR2 is SQIVND (reference sequence). The CDR3 extends over 15 amino acids. V was clipped by 3 bases and J by 7 bases; unmatched bases: 9.

The chain uses TRBV18 and TRBJ2-3; 12 bases line up with TRBD2. Losses at the gene ends were 5 bases for V and 2 bases for J; bases not matched to a gene: 2. CDR1 is KGHSH and CDR2 is LQKENI in the germline V gene. There are 15 residues in the CDR3. The CDR3 DNA is TGTGCCAGCTCAGGACTAGCGGGATTCACAGATACGCAGTATTTT. Amino acid sequence: CASSGLAGFTDTQYF. Variable domain in full (rest from reference TRBV18 and TRBJ2-3): NAGVMQNPRHLVRRRGQEARLRCSPMKGHSHVYWYRQLPEEGLKFMVYLQKENIIDESGMPKERFSAEFPKEGPSILRIQQVVRGDSAAYFCASSGLAGFTDTQYFGPGTRLTVL.

The J gene is TRBJ2-1, the V gene TRBV10-3; 9 nucleotides match TRBD1. The junction had 4 bases not matched to a gene; V was cut back by 4 bases and J by 6 bases. This CDR3 has 14 amino acids. Germline V gene lookup returns CDR1 ENHRY and CDR2 SYGVKD. CDR3 nucleotide sequence: TGTGCCATCAGTGCCCCGGACAGGGGCAATGAGCAGTTCTTC. Protein product: CAISAPDRGNEQFF.

In DNA form, the CDR3 reads TGTGCCAGCCGTTCGGGAGCCCCCTATGGCTACACCTTC. Protein: CASRSGAPYGYTF. V usage is TRBV27 and J usage is TRBJ1-2; no clear D. The CDR3 is 13 amino acids. The germline CDR1 and CDR2 sequences are MNHEY and SMNVEV (reference sequence). The germline V and J ends were trimmed by 8 bases and 4 bases, with 14 bases remaining between them.

Here the CDR3 reads CASSESRPTEAFF. CDR3 sequence (DNA): TGTGCCAGCAGTGAATCTCGGCCTACTGAAGCTTTCTTT. This chain connects TRBV6-1 to TRBJ1-1; D unresolved. Germline CDR1 is MNHNS and CDR2 is SASEGT. This CDR3 comprises 13 residues. The germline V and J ends were trimmed by 2 bases and 5 bases, with 9 bases remaining between them.

This chain connects TRBV5-1 to TRBJ1-1; D possibly corresponds to TRBD1 (5 bases). The CDR3 contains 14 residues. The germline V gene has CDR1 SGHRS and CDR2 YFSETQ. V was shortened by 2 bases and J by 5 bases, with 13 bases between the two germline ends. For the CDR3, the DNA is TGCGCCAGCAGCTTCACAGGTGCTGGGACTGAAGCTTTCTTT. This sequence encodes CASSFTGAGTEAFF. The whole variable domain, remainder taken from reference TRBV5-1 and TRBJ1-1, is KAGVTQTPRYLIKTRGQQVTLSCSPISGHRSVSWYQQTPGQGLQFLFEYFSETQRNKGNFPGRFSGRQFSNSRSEMNVSTLELGDSALYLCASSFTGAGTEAFFGQGTRLTVV.

The chain combines TRBV7-8 with TRBJ2-2, with 9 bases matching TRBD2. V was clipped by 1 base and J by 7 bases; unmatched bases: 4. This CDR3 is 15 amino acids long. Germline loops: CDR1 SGHVS, CDR2 FQNEAQ. CDR3 nucleotides: TGTGCCAGCAGCTTAGGTAGCGGGAGTGTCGGGGAGCTGTTTTTT. This encodes CASSLGSGSVGELFF.

The chain recombines TRBV12-3 or TRBV12-4 with TRBJ1-5; unclear D gene. The V end lost 3 bases, the J end lost 4 bases, and 4 bases lay between the germline ends. This CDR3 contains 12 residues. CDR3 in amino acids: CASSLDNQPQHF. CDR3 bases: TGTGCCAGCAGTTTGGATAATCAGCCCCAGCATTTT.

The chain couples TRBV4-2 to TRBJ2-7; 10 bases agree with TRBD1. In germline, CDR1 is LGHNA, CDR2 YNFKEQ. Trimming cost V 3 bases and J 2 bases; bases outside gene matches: 10. The CDR3 is made up of 17 amino acids. For the CDR3, the DNA is TGTGCCAGCAGCCAGATTGTCCCGGGACAGGGGACCTACGAGCAGTACTTC. It specifies CASSQIVPGQGTYEQYF.

V usage is TRBV24-1 and J usage is TRBJ2-3; 11 bases are a match to TRBD2. CDR1 and CDR2 (germline): KGHDR, SFDVKD. With 2 bases clipped from V and 4 bases from J, the junction kept 7 bases outside the gene matches. The CDR3 is 17 amino acids. In nucleotides, the CDR3 is TGTGCCACCAGTGATTCCCTAGCGGGAGGAGGGTCAGATACGCAGTATTTT. Its protein is CATSDSLAGGGSDTQYF.

The chain joins TRBV11-3 to TRBJ2-7; 9 nucleotides match TRBD2. Germline values: CDR1 SGHNT, CDR2 YENEEA. This CDR3 has 15 amino acids. The J segment lost 0 bases and the V segment lost 5 bases, leaving 5 bases of the junction unmatched. CDR3 amino acids: CASSATSGSSYEQYF. The CDR3 DNA reads as TGTGCCAGCAGCGCGACTAGCGGCAGCTCCTACGAGCAGTACTTC.

This chain joins TRBV29-1 and TRBJ1-3; a possible D gene is TRBD1 (5 bases). The ends were cut back, 6 bases at V and 0 bases at J, with 15 bases in the middle. The CDR3 consists of 15 residues. From germline, CDR1 is SQVTM and CDR2 ANQGSEA. CDR3 loop: CSVLGTADSGNTIYF. The CDR3 DNA is TGCAGCGTGTTAGGGACTGCCGACTCTGGAAACACCATATATTTT.